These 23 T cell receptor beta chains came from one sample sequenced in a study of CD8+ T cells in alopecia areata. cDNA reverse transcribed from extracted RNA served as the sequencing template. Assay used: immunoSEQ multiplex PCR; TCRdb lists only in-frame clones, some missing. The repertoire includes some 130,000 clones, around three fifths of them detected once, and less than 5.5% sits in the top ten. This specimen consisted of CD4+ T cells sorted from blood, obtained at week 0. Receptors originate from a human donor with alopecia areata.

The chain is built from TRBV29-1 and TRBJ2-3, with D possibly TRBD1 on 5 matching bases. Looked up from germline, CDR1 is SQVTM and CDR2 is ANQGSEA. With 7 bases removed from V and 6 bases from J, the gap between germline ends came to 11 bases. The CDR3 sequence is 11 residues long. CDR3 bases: TGCAGCGGTGGATCAGGGGATACGCAGTATTTT. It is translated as CSGGSGDTQYF.

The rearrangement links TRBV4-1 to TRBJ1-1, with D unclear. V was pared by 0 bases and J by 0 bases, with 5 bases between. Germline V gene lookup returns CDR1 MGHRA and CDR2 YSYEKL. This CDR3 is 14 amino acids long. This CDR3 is CASSQDAMNTEAFF. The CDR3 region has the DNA TGCGCCAGCAGCCAAGATGCAATGAACACTGAAGCTTTCTTT.

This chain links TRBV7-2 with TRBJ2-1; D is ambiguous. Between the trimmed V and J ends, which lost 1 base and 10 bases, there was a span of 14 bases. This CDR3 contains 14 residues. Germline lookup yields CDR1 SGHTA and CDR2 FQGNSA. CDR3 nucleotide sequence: TGTGCCAGCAGCTTAGTCCAACAGCTACCCGAGCAGTTCTTC. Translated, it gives CASSLVQQLPEQFF.

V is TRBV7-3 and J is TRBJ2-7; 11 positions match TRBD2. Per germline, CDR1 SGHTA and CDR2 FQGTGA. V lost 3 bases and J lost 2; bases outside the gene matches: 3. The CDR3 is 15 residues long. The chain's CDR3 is CASSFILAGAYEQYF. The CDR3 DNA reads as TGTGCCAGCAGCTTTATACTAGCGGGGGCCTACGAGCAGTACTTC.

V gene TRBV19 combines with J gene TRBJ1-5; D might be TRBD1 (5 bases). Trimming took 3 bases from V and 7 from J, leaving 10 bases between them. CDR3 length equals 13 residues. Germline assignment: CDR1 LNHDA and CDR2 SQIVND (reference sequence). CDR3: CASSIGGTQPQHF. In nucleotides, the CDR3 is TGTGCCAGTAGTATCGGAGGGACCCAGCCCCAGCATTTT.

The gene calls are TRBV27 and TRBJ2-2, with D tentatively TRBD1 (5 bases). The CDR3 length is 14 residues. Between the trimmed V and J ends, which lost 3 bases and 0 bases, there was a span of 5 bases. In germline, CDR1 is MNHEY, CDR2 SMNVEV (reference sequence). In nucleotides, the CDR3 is TGTGCCAGCAGTTTGACAGCGAACACCGGGGAGCTGTTTTTT. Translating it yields CASSLTANTGELFF.

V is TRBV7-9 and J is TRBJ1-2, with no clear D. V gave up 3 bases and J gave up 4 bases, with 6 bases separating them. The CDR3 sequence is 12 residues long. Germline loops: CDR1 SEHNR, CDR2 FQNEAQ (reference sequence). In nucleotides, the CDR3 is TGTGCCAGCAGCTTGAACCCCTATGGCTACACCTTC. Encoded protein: CASSLNPYGYTF.

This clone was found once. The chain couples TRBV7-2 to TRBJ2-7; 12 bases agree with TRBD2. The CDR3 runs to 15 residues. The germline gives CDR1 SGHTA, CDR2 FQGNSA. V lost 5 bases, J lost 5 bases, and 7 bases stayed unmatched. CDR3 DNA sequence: TGTGCCAGCAGCCCACCTAGCGGGAGGGCCCACGAGCAGTACTTC. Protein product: CASSPPSGRAHEQYF.

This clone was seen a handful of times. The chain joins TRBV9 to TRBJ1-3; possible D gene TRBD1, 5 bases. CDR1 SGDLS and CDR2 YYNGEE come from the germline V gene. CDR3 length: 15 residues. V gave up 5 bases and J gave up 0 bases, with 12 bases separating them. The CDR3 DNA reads TGTGCCAGCAGGAGGGGACCTTTCTCTGGAAACACCATATATTTT. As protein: CASRRGPFSGNTIYF.

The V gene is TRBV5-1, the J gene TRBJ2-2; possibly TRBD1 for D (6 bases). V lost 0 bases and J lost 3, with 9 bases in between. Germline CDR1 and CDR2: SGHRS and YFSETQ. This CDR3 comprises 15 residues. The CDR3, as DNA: TGCGCCAGCAGCTTGGGGGGACAATACACCGGGGAGCTGTTTTTT. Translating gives CASSLGGQYTGELFF. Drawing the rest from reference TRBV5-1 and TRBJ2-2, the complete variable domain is KAGVTQTPRYLIKTRGQQVTLSCSPISGHRSVSWYQQTPGQGLQFLFEYFSETQRNKGNFPGRFSGRQFSNSRSEMNVSTLELGDSALYLCASSLGGQYTGELFFGEGSRLTVL.

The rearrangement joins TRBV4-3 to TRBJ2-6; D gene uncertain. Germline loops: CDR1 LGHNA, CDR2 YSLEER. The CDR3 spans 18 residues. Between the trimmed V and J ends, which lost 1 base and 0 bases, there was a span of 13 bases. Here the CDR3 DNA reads TGCGCCAGCAGCCAAGGCCTGCCGGGCTTCTCTGGGGCCAACGTCCTGACTTTC. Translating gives CASSQGLPGFSGANVLTF.

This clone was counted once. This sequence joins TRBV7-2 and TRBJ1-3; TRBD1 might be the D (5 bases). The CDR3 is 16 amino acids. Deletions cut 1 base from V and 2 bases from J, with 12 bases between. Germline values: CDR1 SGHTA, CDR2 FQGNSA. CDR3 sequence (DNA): TGTGCCAGCAGCTTAGGAAGACGGGGCGCTGGAAACACCATATATTTT. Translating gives CASSLGRRGAGNTIYF.

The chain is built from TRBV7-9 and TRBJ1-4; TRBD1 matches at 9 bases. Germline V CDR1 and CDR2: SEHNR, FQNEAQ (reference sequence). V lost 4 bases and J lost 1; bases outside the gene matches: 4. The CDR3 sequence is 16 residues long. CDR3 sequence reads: CASSYWTGETNEKLFF. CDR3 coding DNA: TGTGCCAGCAGCTACTGGACAGGGGAAACTAATGAAAAACTGTTTTTT.

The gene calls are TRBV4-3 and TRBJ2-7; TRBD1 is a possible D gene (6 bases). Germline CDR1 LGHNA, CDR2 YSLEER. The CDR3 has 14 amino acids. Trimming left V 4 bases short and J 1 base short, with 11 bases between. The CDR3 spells CASSRSTGSYEQYF. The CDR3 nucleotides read TGCGCCAGCAGCCGGTCGACAGGTTCCTACGAGCAGTACTTC.

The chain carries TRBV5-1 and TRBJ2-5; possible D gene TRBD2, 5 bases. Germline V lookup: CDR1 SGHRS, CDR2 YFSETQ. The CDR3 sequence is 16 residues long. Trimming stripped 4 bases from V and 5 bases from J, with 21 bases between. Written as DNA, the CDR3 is TGCGCCAGCAGCCTAGGGTCGTCGGGGTCCCCGGAGACCCAGTACTTC. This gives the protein CASSLGSSGSPETQYF. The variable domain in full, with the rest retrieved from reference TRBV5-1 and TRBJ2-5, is KAGVTQTPRYLIKTRGQQVTLSCSPISGHRSVSWYQQTPGQGLQFLFEYFSETQRNKGNFPGRFSGRQFSNSRSEMNVSTLELGDSALYLCASSLGSSGSPETQYFGPGTRLLVL.

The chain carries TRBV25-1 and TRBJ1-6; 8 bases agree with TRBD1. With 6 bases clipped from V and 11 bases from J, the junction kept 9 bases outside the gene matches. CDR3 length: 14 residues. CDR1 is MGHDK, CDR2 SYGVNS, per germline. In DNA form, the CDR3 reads TGTGCCAGCAGGGGCGGGACAGGACGGCCACCCCTCCACTTT. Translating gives CASRGGTGRPPLHF.

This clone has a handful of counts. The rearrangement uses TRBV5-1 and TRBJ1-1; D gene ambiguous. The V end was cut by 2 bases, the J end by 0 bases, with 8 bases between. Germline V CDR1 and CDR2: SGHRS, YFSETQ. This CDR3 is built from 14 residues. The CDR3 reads CASSFKGMNTEAFF. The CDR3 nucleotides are TGCGCCAGCAGCTTTAAAGGAATGAACACTGAAGCTTTCTTT.

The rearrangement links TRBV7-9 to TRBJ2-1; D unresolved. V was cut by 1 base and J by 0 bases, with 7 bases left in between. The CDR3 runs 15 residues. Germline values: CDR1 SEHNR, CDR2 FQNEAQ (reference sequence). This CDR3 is CASSLVFSSYNEQFF. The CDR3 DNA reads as TGTGCCAGCAGCTTAGTCTTCAGCTCCTACAATGAGCAGTTCTTC.

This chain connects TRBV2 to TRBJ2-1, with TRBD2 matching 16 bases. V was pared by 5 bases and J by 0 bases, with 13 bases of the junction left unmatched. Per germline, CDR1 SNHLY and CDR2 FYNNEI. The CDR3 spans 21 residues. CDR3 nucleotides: TGTGCCAGCAGTCACCCGGGACTAGCGGGAGGGCCGATAGCCTCCTACAATGAGCAGTTCTTC. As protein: CASSHPGLAGGPIASYNEQFF.

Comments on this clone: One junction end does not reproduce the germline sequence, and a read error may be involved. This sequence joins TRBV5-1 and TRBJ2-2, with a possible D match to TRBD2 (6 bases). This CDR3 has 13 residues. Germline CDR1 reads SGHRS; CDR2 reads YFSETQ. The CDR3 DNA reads TGCGCCAGCAGCCGGGGGAACCCCGGGGAGCTGTTTTTT. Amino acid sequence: CASSRGNPGELFF.

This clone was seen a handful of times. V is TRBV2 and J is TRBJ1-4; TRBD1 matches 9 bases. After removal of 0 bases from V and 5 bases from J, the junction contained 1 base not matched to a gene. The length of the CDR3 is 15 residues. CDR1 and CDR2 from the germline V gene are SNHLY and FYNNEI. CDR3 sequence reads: CASSEAGTGNEKLFF. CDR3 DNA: TGTGCCAGCAGTGAAGCGGGGACAGGGAATGAAAAACTGTTTTTT.

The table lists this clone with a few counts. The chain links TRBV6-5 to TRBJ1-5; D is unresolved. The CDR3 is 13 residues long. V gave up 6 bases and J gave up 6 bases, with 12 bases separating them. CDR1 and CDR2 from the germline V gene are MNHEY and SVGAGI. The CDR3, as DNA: TGTGCCAGCAGCCGATCGGGATCTCAGCCCCAGCATTTT. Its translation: CASSRSGSQPQHF.

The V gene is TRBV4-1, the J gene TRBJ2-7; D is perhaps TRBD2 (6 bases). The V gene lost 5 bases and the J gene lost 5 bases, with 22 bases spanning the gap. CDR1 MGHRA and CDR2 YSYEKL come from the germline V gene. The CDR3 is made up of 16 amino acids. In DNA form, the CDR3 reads TGCGCCAGCAGCGGGAGGATGGCCGCCACATCTAACGAGCAGTACTTC. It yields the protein CASSGRMAATSNEQYF.